Described below is a single T cell receptor (beta chain) sequence and its context. Its binding antigen is unknown. No per-base quality is available; no much larger clone lies one base away. The germline V gene gives CDR1 as MDHEN and CDR2 as SYDVKM. V and J lose 5 bases and 1 base, and a span of 8 bases separates them. Its CDR3 holds 14 amino acids, cysteine through phenylalanine. CDR3 DNA only is kept here, 42 bases in frame from base 1. This sample stems from a study of Tregs in tolerant kidney transplant recipients (dated by TCRdb to the late 2010s). Background for the entire study: The study used TCRbeta sequencing to identify donor-specific regulatory T cells before combined kidney and bone marrow transplantation, then tracked those cells after transplant. TCRbeta repertoire sequencing was used in 3 healthy controls to compare several methods for expanding Tregs specific for an allogeneic donor.

General findings and caveats noted by the study authors: Biological reproducibility was not examined directly, but technical replication error appeared to be minimal. Expanding Tregs with activated donor B cells appeared to identify the most biologically relevant and donor-specific TCRbeta repertoire. The study was limited by small patient numbers, and the findings need validation in larger populations and under other immunosuppression protocols.

For TCRbeta CDR3 sequencing, genomic DNA from the sorted cells was extracted using the QIAGEN DNeasy Blood and Tissue Kit. High-throughput TCRbeta CDR3 sequencing was carried out commercially through immunoSEQ, with PCR amplification with bias correction and internal controls included. The original pipeline was this. Unique productive TCRbeta sequences were defined by CDR3 nucleotide sequence where primers matched, and otherwise by CDR3 amino acid sequence together with Vbeta and Jbeta genes. To correct sorting error, sequences shared between sorted populations at a frequency ratio of 2:1 or less were removed; the rest were assigned to the higher population. Sequences were defined as donor-reactive when expanded at least 5-fold in CFSE-low cells versus unstimulated cells and present at a frequency of at least 0.01% in CFSE-low cells. Jensen-Shannon divergence, calculated on the top 100 TCRbeta sequences ranked by frequency, was used to quantify repertoire divergence. For samples with multiple sequencing runs, sorting error was corrected separately for each run before the runs were pooled. TCRdb carries this immuneACCESS record with in-frame sequences only. Its versions omit some clonotypes, under half of them owing to an unresolved V gene in the studies checked, with the rest unexplained. That table gives V, J and clone size, and the DNA gave D and trimming. Counted in this sample were some 250,000 clones; 84% of them appeared once. Clones ranked in the top ten supply around 0.64% of the sample.

Unstimulated Tregs (CD4+CD25+CD127-), CD4+ non-Tregs (CD4+CD25-), CD4 and CD8 cells were FACS-sorted from thawed PBMCs. Healthy control blood was obtained either as purchased buffy coats or from healthy volunteers. Healthy control blood was processed to PBMCs by Ficoll density gradient and cryopreserved, and patient PBMCs were collected before and after transplant. This sequence uses TRBV28 and TRBJ1-4; the D segment could be TRBD1, given 6 matching bases. The sequencing sample was made of CD4+ T cells from blood. This receptor was taken from a human donor in good health. The DNA sequence is as follows: TGTGCCAGCAGTGAGGGGGGAACTAATGAAAAACTGTTTTTT. Its protein reads: CASSEGGTNEKLFF.